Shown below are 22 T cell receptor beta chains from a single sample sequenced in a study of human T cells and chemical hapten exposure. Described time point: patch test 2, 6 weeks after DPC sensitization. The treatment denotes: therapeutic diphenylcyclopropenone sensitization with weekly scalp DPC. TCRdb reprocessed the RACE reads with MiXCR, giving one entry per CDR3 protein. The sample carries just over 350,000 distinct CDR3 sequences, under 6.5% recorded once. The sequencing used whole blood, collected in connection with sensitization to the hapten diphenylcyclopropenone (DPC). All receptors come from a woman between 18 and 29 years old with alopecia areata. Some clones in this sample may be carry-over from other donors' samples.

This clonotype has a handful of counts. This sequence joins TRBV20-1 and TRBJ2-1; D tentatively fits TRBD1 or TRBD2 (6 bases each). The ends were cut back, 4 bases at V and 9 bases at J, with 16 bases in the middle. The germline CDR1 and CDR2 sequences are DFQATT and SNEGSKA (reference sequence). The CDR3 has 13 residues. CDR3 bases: TGCAGTGCTAACGCAGGGGAGGCAGGTGAGCAGTTCTTC. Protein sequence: CSANAGEAGEQFF.

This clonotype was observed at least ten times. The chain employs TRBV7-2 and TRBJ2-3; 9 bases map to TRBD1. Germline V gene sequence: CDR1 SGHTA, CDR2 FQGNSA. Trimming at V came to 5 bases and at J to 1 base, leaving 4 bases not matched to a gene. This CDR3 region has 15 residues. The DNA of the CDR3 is TGTGCCAGCAGCCCATGGACAGGGGGCACAGATACGCAGTATTTT. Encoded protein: CASSPWTGGTDTQYF.

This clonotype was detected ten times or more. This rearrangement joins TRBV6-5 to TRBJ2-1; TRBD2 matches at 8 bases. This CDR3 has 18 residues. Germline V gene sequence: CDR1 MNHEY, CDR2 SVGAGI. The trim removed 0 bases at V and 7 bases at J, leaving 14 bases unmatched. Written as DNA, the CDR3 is TGTGCCAGCAGTTACTCGAACAATCCCGGGGGGGGGCGAAATGAGCAGTTCTTC. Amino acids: CASSYSNNPGGGRNEQFF.

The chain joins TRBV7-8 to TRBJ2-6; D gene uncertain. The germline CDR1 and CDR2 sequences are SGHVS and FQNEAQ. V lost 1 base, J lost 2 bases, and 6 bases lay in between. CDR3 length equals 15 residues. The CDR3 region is CASSLDLAGANVLTF. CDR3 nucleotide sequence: TGTGCCAGCAGCTTAGATCTGGCTGGGGCCAACGTCCTGACTTTC.

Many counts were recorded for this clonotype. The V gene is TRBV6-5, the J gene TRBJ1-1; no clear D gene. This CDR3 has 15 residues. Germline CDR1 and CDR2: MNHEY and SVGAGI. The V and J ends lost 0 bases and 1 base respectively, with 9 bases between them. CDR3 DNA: TGTGCCAGCAGTTACTCGAATAAAAGGAACACTGAAGCTTTCTTT. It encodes CASSYSNKRNTEAFF.

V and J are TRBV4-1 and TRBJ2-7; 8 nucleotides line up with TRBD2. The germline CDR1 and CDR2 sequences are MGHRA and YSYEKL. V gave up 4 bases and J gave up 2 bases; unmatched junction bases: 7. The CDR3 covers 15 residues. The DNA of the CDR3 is TGCGCCAGCAGCCCAGGCACTAGCGGAACCTACGAGCAGTACTTC. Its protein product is CASSPGTSGTYEQYF.

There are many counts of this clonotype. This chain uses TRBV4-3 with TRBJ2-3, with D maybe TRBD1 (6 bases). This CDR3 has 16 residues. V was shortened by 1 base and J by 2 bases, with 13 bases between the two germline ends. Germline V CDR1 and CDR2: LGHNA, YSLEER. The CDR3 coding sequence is TGCGCCAGCAGCCAAGGGGGGCGCCTAGACACAGATACGCAGTATTTT. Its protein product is CASSQGGRLDTDTQYF.

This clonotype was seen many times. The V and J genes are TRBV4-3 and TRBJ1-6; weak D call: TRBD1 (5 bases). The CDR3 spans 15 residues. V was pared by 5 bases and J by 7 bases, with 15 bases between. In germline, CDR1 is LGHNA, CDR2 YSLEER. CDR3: CASSLGTGENSPLHF. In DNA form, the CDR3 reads TGCGCCAGCAGCTTGGGGACGGGGGAAAATTCACCCCTCCACTTT.

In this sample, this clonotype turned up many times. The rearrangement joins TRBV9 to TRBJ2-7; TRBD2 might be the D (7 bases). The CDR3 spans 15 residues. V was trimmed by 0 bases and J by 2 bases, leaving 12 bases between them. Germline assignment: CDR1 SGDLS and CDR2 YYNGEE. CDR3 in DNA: TGTGCCAGCAGCGTAGGGGAGGGGGGAACCTACGAGCAGTACTTC. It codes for CASSVGEGGTYEQYF.

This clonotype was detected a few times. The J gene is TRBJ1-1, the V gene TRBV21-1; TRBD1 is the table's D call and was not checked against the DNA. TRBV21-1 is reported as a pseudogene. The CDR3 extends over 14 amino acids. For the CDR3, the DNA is TGTGCCAGCAGCAATAAGGTCCTCTACCGGGTAGCTTTCTTT. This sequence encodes CASSNKVLYRVAFF.

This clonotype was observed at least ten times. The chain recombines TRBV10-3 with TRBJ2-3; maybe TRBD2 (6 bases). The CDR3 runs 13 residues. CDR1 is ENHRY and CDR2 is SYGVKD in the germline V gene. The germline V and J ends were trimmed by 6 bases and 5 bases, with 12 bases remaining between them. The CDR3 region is CAIRLAAQDTQYF. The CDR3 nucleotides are TGTGCCATCAGACTAGCTGCACAAGATACGCAGTATTTT.

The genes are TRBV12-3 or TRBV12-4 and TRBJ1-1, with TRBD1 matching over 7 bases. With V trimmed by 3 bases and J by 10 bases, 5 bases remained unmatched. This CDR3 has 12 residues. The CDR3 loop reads CASSFGTERAFF. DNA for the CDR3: TGTGCCAGCAGTTTCGGGACAGAACGAGCTTTCTTT.

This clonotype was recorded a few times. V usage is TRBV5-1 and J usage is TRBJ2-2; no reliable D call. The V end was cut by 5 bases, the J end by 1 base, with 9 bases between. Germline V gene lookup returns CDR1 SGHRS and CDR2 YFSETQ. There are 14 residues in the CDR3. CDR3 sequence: CASSMPENTGELFF. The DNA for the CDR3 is TGCGCCAGCAGTATGCCGGAGAACACCGGGGAGCTGTTTTTT.

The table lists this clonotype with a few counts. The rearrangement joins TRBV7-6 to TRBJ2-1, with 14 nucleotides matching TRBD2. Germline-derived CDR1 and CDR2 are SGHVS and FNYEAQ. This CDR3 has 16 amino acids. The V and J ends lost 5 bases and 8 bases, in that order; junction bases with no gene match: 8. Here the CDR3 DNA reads TGTGCCAGCAGCCAGATAGGGACTAGCGGGGGTGATGAGCAGTTCTTC. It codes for CASSQIGTSGGDEQFF. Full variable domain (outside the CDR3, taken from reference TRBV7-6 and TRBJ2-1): GAGVSQSPRYKVTKRGQDVALRCDPISGHVSLYWYRQALGQGPEFLTYFNYEAQQDKSGLPNDRFSAERPEGSISTLTIQRTEQRDSAMYRCASSQIGTSGGDEQFFGPGTRLTVL.

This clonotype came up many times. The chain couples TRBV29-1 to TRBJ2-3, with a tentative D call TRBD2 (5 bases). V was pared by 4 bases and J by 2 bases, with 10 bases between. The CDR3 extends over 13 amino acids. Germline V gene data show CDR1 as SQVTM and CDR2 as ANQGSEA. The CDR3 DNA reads TGCAGCGTTGGAAGCGGCATCACAGATACGCAGTATTTT. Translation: CSVGSGITDTQYF.

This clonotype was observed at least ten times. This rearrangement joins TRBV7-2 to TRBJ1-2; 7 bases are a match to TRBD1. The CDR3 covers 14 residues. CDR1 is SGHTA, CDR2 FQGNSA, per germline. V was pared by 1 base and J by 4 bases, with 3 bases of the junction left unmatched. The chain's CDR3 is CASSLEAGGYGYTF. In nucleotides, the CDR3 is TGTGCCAGCAGCTTAGAGGCAGGGGGCTATGGCTACACCTTC.

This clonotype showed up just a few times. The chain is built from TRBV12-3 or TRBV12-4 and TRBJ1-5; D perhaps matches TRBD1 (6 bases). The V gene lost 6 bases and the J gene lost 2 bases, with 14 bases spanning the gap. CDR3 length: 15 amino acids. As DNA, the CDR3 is TGTGCCAGCAGCCCCGACAGGTCGGGCAATCAGCCCCAGCATTTT. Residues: CASSPDRSGNQPQHF.

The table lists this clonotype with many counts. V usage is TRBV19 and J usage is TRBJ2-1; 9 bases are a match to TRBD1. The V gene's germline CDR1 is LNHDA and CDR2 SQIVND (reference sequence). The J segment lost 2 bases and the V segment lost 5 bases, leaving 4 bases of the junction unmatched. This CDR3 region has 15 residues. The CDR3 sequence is CASSVGDRAYNEQFF. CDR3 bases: TGTGCCAGTAGTGTCGGGGACAGGGCCTACAATGAGCAGTTCTTC.

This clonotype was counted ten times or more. For the CDR3, the DNA is TGCGCCAGCAGCTTGAACTTGCGTGGCTACACCTTC. This gives the protein CASSLNLRGYTF. The rearrangement joins TRBV5-1 to TRBJ1-2; D remains unclear. This CDR3 has 12 amino acids. Germline V lookup: CDR1 SGHRS, CDR2 YFSETQ. V shed 1 base and J shed 7 bases, with 8 bases lying between them.

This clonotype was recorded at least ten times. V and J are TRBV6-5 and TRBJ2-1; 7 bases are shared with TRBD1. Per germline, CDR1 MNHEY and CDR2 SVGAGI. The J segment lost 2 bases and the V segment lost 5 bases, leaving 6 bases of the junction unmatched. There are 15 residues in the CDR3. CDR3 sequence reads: CASSRDSRTYNEQFF. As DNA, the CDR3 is TGTGCCAGCAGTCGGGACAGCAGAACCTACAATGAGCAGTTCTTC.

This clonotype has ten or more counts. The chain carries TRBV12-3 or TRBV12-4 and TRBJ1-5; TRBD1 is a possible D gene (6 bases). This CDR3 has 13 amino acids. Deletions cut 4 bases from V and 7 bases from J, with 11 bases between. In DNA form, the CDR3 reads TGTGCCAGCAGTTCCTCGACAGGCCAGCCCCAGCATTTT. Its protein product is CASSSSTGQPQHF.

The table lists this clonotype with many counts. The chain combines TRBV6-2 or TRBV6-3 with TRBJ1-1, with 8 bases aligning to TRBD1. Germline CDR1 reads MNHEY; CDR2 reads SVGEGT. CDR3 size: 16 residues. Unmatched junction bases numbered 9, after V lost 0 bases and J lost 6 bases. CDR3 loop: CASSYSWGQGAPEAFF. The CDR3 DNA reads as TGTGCCAGCAGTTACTCGTGGGGGCAGGGGGCACCTGAAGCTTTCTTT.